These 7 T cell receptor beta chains originate from one sample sequenced in a study of naive and memory T cell subsets. A UMI-containing oligonucleotide was joined by 3' ligation to the TCR cDNA template. Amplification of ligated cDNA took four PCR rounds with SP2 and nested alpha and beta constant primers. TCRdb processed the 5' RACE reads anew with MiXCR; each CDR3 protein has one entry. The profile shows some 60,000 distinct CDR3 sequences, under 10% of them singletons. These receptors all come from a female donor in good health.

This clonotype was detected many times. The chain combines TRBV14 with TRBJ2-3; D unclear. Trimming removed 3 bases from V and 2 bases from J, with 6 bases in between. The CDR3 is 13 residues long. Per germline, CDR1 SGHDN and CDR2 FVKESK. The CDR3 is CASSHYATDTQYF. The CDR3 nucleotides are TGTGCCAGCAGCCACTACGCCACAGATACGCAGTATTTT.

This clonotype showed up just a few times. The CDR3 DNA reads TGTGCCAGCAGCTGGGGGGGGACTAGCGGTTCCTACGAGCAGTACTTC. Amino acid sequence: CASSWGGTSGSYEQYF. The rearrangement joins TRBV5-4 to TRBJ2-7, with 11 bases matching TRBD2. The CDR3 spans 16 residues. The V segment lost 3 bases and the J segment 1 base; nucleotides outside the gene matches: 6. In germline, CDR1 is SGHNT, CDR2 YYREEE (reference sequence).

V usage is TRBV6-5 and J usage is TRBJ1-6, with D maybe TRBD1 (5 bases). V lost 8 bases to trimming and J lost 9 bases, with 20 bases between them. The CDR3 extends over 15 amino acids. Germline V gives CDR1 MNHEY, CDR2 SVGAGI. The CDR3 region has the DNA TGTGCCAGCCGGCCCCCCGGGGGAGGGATTTCACCCCTCCACTTT. Translated, it gives CASRPPGGGISPLHF.

This clonotype was seen many times. This chain connects TRBV2 to TRBJ2-3; 11 bases fit TRBD2. J gave up 2 bases and V 6 bases, and 4 bases lay outside the gene matches. Germline CDR1 SNHLY, CDR2 FYNNEI. The CDR3 is 15 residues long. CDR3 residues: CASRLAGAATDTQYF. CDR3 bases: TGTGCCAGCAGACTAGCGGGGGCCGCCACAGATACGCAGTATTTT.

This clonotype has a handful of counts. This chain uses TRBV7-2 with TRBJ2-5; the match to TRBD2 covers 7 bases. CDR3 size: 14 residues. The germline gives CDR1 SGHTA, CDR2 FQGNSA. V dropped 8 bases and J dropped 4; count of bases not matched to a gene: 10. The CDR3 sequence: CASSGGGGRETQYF. The CDR3 DNA is TGTGCCAGCTCCGGTGGGGGGGGGAGAGAGACCCAGTACTTC.

CDR3 loop: CASSLELADTDTQYF. CDR3 sequence (DNA): TGCGCCAGCAGCTTGGAGTTGGCCGACACAGATACGCAGTATTTT. This sequence joins TRBV5-1 and TRBJ2-3; no reliable D call. Trimming removed 0 bases at V and 2 bases at J, with 10 bases between. The CDR3 is 15 amino acids. CDR1 and CDR2 (germline): SGHRS, YFSETQ.

The chain combines TRBV6-5 with TRBJ2-5; either TRBD1 or TRBD2 may fit D (7 bases each). Germline loops: CDR1 MNHEY, CDR2 SVGAGI. CDR3 length equals 14 residues. Trimming took 7 bases from V and 3 from J, leaving 15 bases between them. This CDR3 reads CASTEQGGKETQYF. CDR3 nucleotide sequence: TGTGCCAGCACCGAGCAGGGGGGGAAAGAGACCCAGTACTTC.